The clone carrying this TCR beta chain was counted only a few times. Germline V CDR1 and CDR2: MNHEY, SVGEGT. The V gene end was trimmed by 5 bases and the J gene end by 13 bases; junction bases not matched to a gene: 10. This CDR3 has 14 residues. Described time point: healthy volunteer bleed at 2 weeks. Total RNA was isolated from unfractionated whole blood. The library put unique molecular identifiers onto individual cDNA molecules. TCRdb itself ran the RACE reads through MiXCR, one entry per CDR3 protein. The sample consists of 130,000 or so distinct CDR3 sequences, approximately 10% of them appearing once. The entry originates in a study of human T cells and chemical hapten exposure.

The chain uses TRBV6-2 or TRBV6-3 and TRBJ1-6; 8 bases match TRBD1. The receptor was derived from a male donor in good health. Some clones in this sample may be carry-over from other donors' samples. The sample taken for sequencing was whole blood. DNA of the CDR3: TGTGCCAGCAGTCCACACGGCAGGGGGCGGCCCCTCCACTTT. As protein: CASSPHGRGRPLHF.